This T cell receptor beta chain was recorded in a study of identical twins. This CDR3 contains 15 residues. Looked up from germline, CDR1 is SGHTA and CDR2 is FQGNSA. Trimming pared 3 bases from V and 0 bases from J, leaving 11 bases between. TCRdb re-called the 5' RACE reads with MiXCR, one entry per CDR3 protein. The sample consists of roughly 720,000 distinct CDR3 sequences, 18% of them appearing once. The same data also contributed to another study, on T cells expressing NK-cell markers. That paper notes: For several donors, the dominant NKG2C+ clonotypes made up about 1.0-8% of their CD8+ T cells. Whether expanded NKG2C+ T cell clones recognized HCMV stayed uncertain.

The sequenced sample consisted of PBMCs. The receptor comes from a woman under 30 in good health. The chain employs TRBV7-2 and TRBJ1-1; D not certain. CDR3 bases: TGTGCCAGCAGCTTCCCCGGACTGTTGAACACTGAAGCTTTCTTT. Amino acids: CASSFPGLLNTEAFF.